Reported below is one T cell receptor (beta chain). Its antigen is not identified. The source of the sample is a study of T cells after posttransplantation cyclophosphamide. Profiled with immunoSEQ multiplex PCR; TCRdb holds only in-frame clones, not every one. The sample comprises approximately 39,000 clones, over 75% of which are singletons, and roughly 8.1% rests with the top ten. The CDR3 contains 15 residues. V was pared by 6 bases and J by 3 bases, with 14 bases between. CDR1 SGHVS and CDR2 FQNEAQ come from the germline V gene. Study results and limitations: Skin or GI-infiltrating T cells shared few TRB sequences with blood.

Busulfan-fludarabine conditioning, marrow transplant, and cyclophosphamide on days +3 and +4 were administered. The source material was CD4+ T cells sorted from blood, sampled just over 1,900 days after a stem cell transplant with posttransplant cyclophosphamide. This chain links TRBV7-8 with TRBJ1-4; the D gene is possibly TRBD1 (6 bases). This clonotype was obtained from a female patient between 40 and 50 years old who received an allogeneic stem cell transplant from a related donor, was CMV-positive, and had no GVHD. Part of the T cells may come from the graft donor. CDR3 in amino acids: CASRQQGLANEKLFF. In DNA, the CDR3 is TGTGCCAGCAGACAACAGGGTTTAGCTAATGAAAAACTGTTTTTT.